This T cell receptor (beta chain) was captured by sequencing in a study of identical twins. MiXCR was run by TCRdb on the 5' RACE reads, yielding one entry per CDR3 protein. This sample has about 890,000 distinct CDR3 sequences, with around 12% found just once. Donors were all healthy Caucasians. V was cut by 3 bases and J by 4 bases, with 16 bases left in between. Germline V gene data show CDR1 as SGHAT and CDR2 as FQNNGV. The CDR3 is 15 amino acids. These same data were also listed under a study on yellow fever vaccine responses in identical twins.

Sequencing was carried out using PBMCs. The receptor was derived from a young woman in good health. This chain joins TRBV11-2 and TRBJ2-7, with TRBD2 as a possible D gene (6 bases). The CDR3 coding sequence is TGTGCCAGCAGCTTTTTCTCCAGCGGGCAATACGAGCAGTACTTC. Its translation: CASSFFSSGQYEQYF.